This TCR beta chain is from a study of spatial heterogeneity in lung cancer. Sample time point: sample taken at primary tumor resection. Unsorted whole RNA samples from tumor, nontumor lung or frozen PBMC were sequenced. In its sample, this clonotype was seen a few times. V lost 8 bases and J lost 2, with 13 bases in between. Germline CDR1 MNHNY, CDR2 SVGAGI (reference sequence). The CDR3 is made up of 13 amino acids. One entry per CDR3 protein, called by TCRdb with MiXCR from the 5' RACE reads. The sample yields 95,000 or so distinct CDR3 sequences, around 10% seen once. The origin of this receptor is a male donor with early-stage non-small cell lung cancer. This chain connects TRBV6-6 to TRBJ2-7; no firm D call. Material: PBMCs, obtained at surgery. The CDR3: CASRRRATYEQYF. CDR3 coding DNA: TGTGCCAGCCGCCGACGGGCCACCTACGAGCAGTACTTC.